What follows are 18 T cell receptor beta chains derived from one specimen sequenced in a study of blood T cell repertoires in COVID-19. The data were produced by immunoSEQ multiplex PCR, yet TCRdb's version contains in-frame clones alone and is incomplete. Of around 140,000 clones listed, 80% to 90% are singletons. The sample comprised PBMCs or T cells enriched from blood (not recorded which). Receptor source: a man aged 55 to 70 who had recovered from COVID-19.

The chain carries TRBV9 and TRBJ2-7, with 8 bases fitting TRBD2. The CDR3 contains 16 residues. Per germline, CDR1 SGDLS and CDR2 YYNGEE. V shed 0 bases, J shed 1 base, and the junction held 6 bases outside the gene matches. The CDR3 is CASSVASGGPSYEQYF. The CDR3 bases are TGTGCCAGCAGCGTAGCCAGCGGGGGACCTTCCTACGAGCAGTACTTC.

V and J are TRBV28 and TRBJ1-4; possible D gene TRBD1, 6 bases. CDR1 is MDHEN, CDR2 SYDVKM, per germline. V lost 6 bases, J lost 14 bases, and 16 bases lay in between. CDR3 size: 12 residues. CDR3 in DNA: TGTGCCAGCAGGACAGGCAAAGGTCGGCTGTTTTTT. Its translation is CASRTGKGRLFF.

This clone was seen a single time. V gene TRBV7-8 combines with J gene TRBJ1-6; maybe TRBD1 (6 bases). Trimming took off 1 base at V and 9 bases at J, with 10 bases between the two ends. Per the germline V gene, CDR1 is SGHVS and CDR2 is FQNEAQ. The CDR3 is 14 amino acids. DNA for the CDR3: TGTGCCAGCAGCTTAGATATCAGGGGTTCACCCCTCCACTTT. It yields the protein CASSLDIRGSPLHF.

CDR3 nucleotide sequence: TGCAGTGCTCTAGGTAATGAGCAGTTCTTC. Translating it yields CSALGNEQFF. V gene TRBV20-1 combines with J gene TRBJ2-1; D is uncertain. Looked up from germline, CDR1 is DFQATT and CDR2 is SNEGSKA (reference sequence). Trimming took off 5 bases at V and 7 bases at J, with 6 bases between the two ends. The CDR3 has 10 residues.

CDR3 nucleotide sequence: TGTGCCTGGAGTGTCCGGGGGTTAGCCAAAAACATTCAGTACTTC. This translates into CAWSVRGLAKNIQYF. The chain recombines TRBV30 with TRBJ2-4; a possible D gene is TRBD2 (6 bases). CDR1 GTSNPN and CDR2 SVGIG come from the germline V gene (reference sequence). CDR3 length: 15 residues. Trimming stripped 0 bases from V and 0 bases from J, with 9 bases between.

The chain has TRBV9 and TRBJ2-5; D gene unclear. Per germline, CDR1 SGDLS and CDR2 YYNGEE. V was trimmed by 4 bases and J by 5 bases, leaving 9 bases between them. The CDR3 is 12 amino acids. The chain's CDR3 is CASSNHRETQYF. The CDR3 DNA follows: TGTGCCAGCAGCAACCACCGGGAGACCCAGTACTTC.

In this sample, this clone turned up once. This chain connects TRBV6-5 to TRBJ1-4; D is unclear. This CDR3 contains 13 residues. CDR1 MNHEY and CDR2 SVGAGI come from the germline V gene. V lost 6 bases to trimming and J lost 6 bases, with 11 bases between them. This chain's CDR3 is CASSPTGYEKLFF. The CDR3 DNA sequence: TGTGCCAGCAGCCCGACCGGGTATGAAAAACTGTTTTTT.

The chain couples TRBV30 to TRBJ2-3, with 10 bases aligning to TRBD1. Germline lookup yields CDR1 GTSNPN and CDR2 SVGIG (reference sequence). The V gene end was trimmed by 4 bases and the J gene end by 4 bases; junction bases not matched to a gene: 5. The CDR3 runs to 14 residues. DNA of the CDR3: TGTGCCTGGACGGACAGGGGGATATCAGATACGCAGTATTTT. Protein product: CAWTDRGISDTQYF.

CDR3 region: CASSVARGGQATDTQYF. The CDR3 DNA follows: TGTGCCAGCAGCGTAGCTCGAGGGGGACAGGCGACAGATACGCAGTATTTT. The rearrangement links TRBV9 to TRBJ2-3; the match to TRBD1 covers 8 bases. In germline, CDR1 is SGDLS, CDR2 YYNGEE. The CDR3 consists of 17 residues. V shed 0 bases and J 3 bases; nucleotides not matched to a gene: 9. Combining the CDR3 with reference TRBV9 and TRBJ2-3 gives the whole variable domain DSGVTQTPKHLITATGQRVTLRCSPRSGDLSVYWYQQSLDQGLQFLIQYYNGEERAKGNILERFSAQQFPDLHSELNLSSLELGDSALYFCASSVARGGQATDTQYFGPGTRLTVL.

This clone was seen just once. Germline and junction disagree at one end, which may indicate a read error. The chain couples TRBV3-1 (or the pseudogene TRBV3-2) to TRBJ2-6; 7 bases agree with TRBD2. CDR1 and CDR2 from the germline V gene are LGHDT and YNNKEL (reference sequence). This CDR3 spans 17 amino acids. CDR3 DNA sequence: TGTGCCAGCAGCTCGAGACTAGCCTATTCTGAGGCCAACGTCCTGACTTTC. Its translation is CASSSRLAYSEANVLTF.

This chain joins TRBV7-9 and TRBJ2-2; perhaps TRBD1 as D (5 bases). CDR1 and CDR2 (germline): SEHNR, FQNEAQ (reference sequence). The CDR3 is made up of 12 amino acids. Trimming took off 11 bases at V and 11 bases at J, with 18 bases between the two ends. The CDR3 DNA follows: TGTGCCCCCAGGGCACAGAGAATAGAGCTGTTTTTT. Its protein is CAPRAQRIELFF.

This chain uses TRBV19 with TRBJ2-7; TRBD1 might be the D (6 bases). The germline CDR1 and CDR2 sequences are LNHDA and SQIVND (reference sequence). The germline V and J ends were trimmed by 5 bases and 6 bases, with 20 bases remaining between them. This CDR3 is 15 amino acids long. The CDR3 DNA reads TGTGCCAGTAGTCTCAACAGGGAGTTGGGTACCGAGCAGTACTTC. Its protein product is CASSLNRELGTEQYF.

This clone was observed a single time. The chain links TRBV12-5 to TRBJ2-3; D gene uncertain. Trimming removed 2 bases at V and 3 bases at J, with 3 bases between. Germline V gene sequence: CDR1 LGHNT, CDR2 FRNRAP. The CDR3 runs to 12 residues. In nucleotides, the CDR3 is TGTGCTAGTGGTTTGACAACAGATACGCAGTATTTT. This sequence encodes CASGLTTDTQYF.

This clone showed up just a few times. The chain links TRBV29-1 to TRBJ1-1, with 8 bases matching TRBD1. Germline loops: CDR1 SQVTM, CDR2 ANQGSEA. The CDR3 runs to 14 residues. Losses at the gene ends were 8 bases for V and 5 bases for J; bases not matched to a gene: 13. CDR3 bases: TGCAGCCAAGCCTTACTCAGGGGGCAGACTGAAGCTTTCTTT. Translation: CSQALLRGQTEAFF.

This clone turned up a few times. This chain links TRBV5-4 with TRBJ1-1; no firm D call. CDR3 length equals 12 residues. The germline gives CDR1 SGHNT, CDR2 YYREEE (reference sequence). V lost 1 base and J 9 bases, leaving 10 bases between the germline ends. The CDR3 loop reads CASSLPRRQAFF. In DNA, the CDR3 is TGTGCCAGCAGCTTGCCCCGGAGACAAGCTTTCTTT.

This rearrangement joins TRBV6-5 to TRBJ2-7; D remains ambiguous. The CDR3 totals 11 residues. The V and J ends lost 10 bases and 6 bases respectively, with 13 bases between them. Germline CDR1 reads MNHEY; CDR2 reads SVGAGI. CDR3: CATQVVGEQYF. CDR3 sequence (DNA): TGTGCCACCCAGGTGGTGGGCGAGCAGTACTTC.

The chain carries TRBV25-1 and TRBJ2-3; D is undetermined. V lost 4 bases to trimming and J lost 1 base, with 6 bases between them. The CDR3 extends over 13 amino acids. CDR1 and CDR2 from the germline V gene are MGHDK and SYGVNS. CDR3 sequence (DNA): TGTGCCAGCAGTGTAAGCGGCACAGATACGCAGTATTTT. Residues: CASSVSGTDTQYF. The complete variable domain, with remaining parts taken from reference TRBV25-1 and TRBJ2-3, reads EADIYQTPRYLVIGTGKKITLECSQTMGHDKMYWYQQDPGMELHLIHYSYGVNSTEKGDLSSESTVSRIRTEHFPLTLESARPSHTSQYLCASSVSGTDTQYFGPGTRLTVL.

The V gene is TRBV4-1, the J gene TRBJ2-1; tentative D call: TRBD1 (5 bases). The CDR3 is 20 amino acids. Germline values: CDR1 MGHRA, CDR2 YSYEKL. V was trimmed by 0 bases and J by 0 bases, leaving 21 bases between them. CDR3 sequence: CASSQDRAVGAGRSYNEQFF. CDR3 in DNA: TGCGCCAGCAGCCAAGATAGGGCCGTCGGCGCAGGGCGCTCCTACAATGAGCAGTTCTTC.